The clone carrying this T cell receptor beta chain has a handful of counts. The sample comes from a study of T cells in Graves' hyperthyroidism and ophthalmopathy. Cells are PBMCs isolated from roughly 9.2 ml of fresh blood. Amplification of TCR beta CDR3 regions used RNA as the template. HTBI primers were employed in a first-round RT-PCR of the TCR CDR3. From the multiplex PCR reads, TCRdb called clonotypes with MiXCR, one entry per CDR3 protein. The table includes about 530,000 distinct CDR3 sequences, roughly 17% detected once. Between the trimmed V and J ends, which lost 11 bases and 2 bases, there was a span of 16 bases. The CDR3 covers 13 residues. CDR1 ENHRY and CDR2 SYGVKD come from the germline V gene.

Input material: blood. The gene calls are TRBV10-3 and TRBJ2-7; D ambiguous. The TCR was taken from a young woman with Graves' ophthalmopathy. The CDR3 nucleotides are TGTGCCCTTCTTGACGGCAGAACCTACGAGCAGTACTTC. The encoded protein is CALLDGRTYEQYF.